One and the same sample provided the 11 T cell receptor beta chains below, sequenced in a study of PD-1 and CTLA-4 blockade in melanoma. Clones were sequenced by immunoSEQ multiplex PCR, and TCRdb holds only the in-frame ones, with some missing. This repertoire shows more than 9,000 clones, 75% to 85% found once; its top ten account for about 32%. Here the sequenced sample was CD8+ T cells from peripheral blood, taken from a patient given anti-PD-1 treatment. The receptor set was obtained from a human donor with melanoma.

This chain connects TRBV6-5 to TRBJ2-1; perhaps TRBD1 as D (6 bases). The germline V gene encodes CDR1 MNHEY and CDR2 SVGAGI. V lost 1 base and J 8 bases, leaving 12 bases between the germline ends. The CDR3 has 14 residues. In DNA form, the CDR3 reads TGTGCCAGCAGTTACTGGGGGCCCGTCCATGAGCAGTTCTTC. It is translated as CASSYWGPVHEQFF.

J is TRBJ1-1 and V is TRBV10-1; no reliable D call. The CDR3 length is 13 residues. The germline V and J ends were trimmed by 3 bases and 2 bases, with 7 bases remaining between them. Germline CDR1 is WNHNN and CDR2 is SYGVQD (reference sequence). This CDR3 is CASSETVNTEAFF. DNA of the CDR3: TGCGCCAGCAGTGAAACCGTTAACACTGAAGCTTTCTTT.

The rearrangement links TRBV10-3 to TRBJ2-7; tentatively, D is TRBD2 (6 bases). This CDR3 region has 12 residues. V was shortened by 6 bases and J by 0 bases, with 6 bases between the two germline ends. Germline V gives CDR1 ENHRY, CDR2 SYGVKD. In DNA, the CDR3 is TGTGCCATCAGGGACTACTCCTACGAGCAGTACTTC. Its translation is CAIRDYSYEQYF.

J is TRBJ1-4 and V is TRBV19; the match to TRBD1 covers 8 bases. The trim removed 3 bases at V and 3 bases at J, leaving 0 bases unmatched. There are 14 residues in the CDR3. Per germline, CDR1 LNHDA and CDR2 SQIVND (reference sequence). This CDR3 is CASSMDRANEKLFF. The CDR3 nucleotides read TGTGCCAGTAGTATGGACAGGGCTAATGAAAAACTGTTTTTT.

This clone was counted between two and nine times. The chain joins TRBV19 to TRBJ2-7, with D hard to call. The CDR3 extends over 14 amino acids. Trimming removed 3 bases at V and 4 bases at J, with 13 bases between. The germline gives CDR1 LNHDA, CDR2 SQIVND (reference sequence). The CDR3 DNA is TGTGCCAGTAGTATCTCGGCCGCATCGTACGAGCAGTACTTC. Amino acids: CASSISAASYEQYF.

This rearrangement joins TRBV11-3 to TRBJ1-1, with a weak D call TRBD1 (5 bases). V shed 4 bases and J shed 11 bases, with 17 bases lying between them. This CDR3 has 13 amino acids. The germline V gene encodes CDR1 SGHNT and CDR2 YENEEA. The CDR3 DNA follows: TGTGCCAGCAGCTGGGGCAGTCGGACCGAGGCTTTCTTT. Translated, it gives CASSWGSRTEAFF.

V is TRBV11-2 and J is TRBJ1-2, with a tentative D call TRBD1 (5 bases). V shed 1 base and J shed 5 bases, with 17 bases lying between them. The CDR3 runs 16 residues. The germline V gene has CDR1 SGHAT and CDR2 FQNNGV. In nucleotides, the CDR3 is TGTGCCAGCAGCTTAGCCGGGACCACCCCCTATTATGGCTACACCTTC. Encoded protein: CASSLAGTTPYYGYTF.

The genes are TRBV6-1 and TRBJ2-3; 10 nucleotides agree with TRBD1. With 2 bases clipped from V and 6 bases from J, the junction kept 8 bases outside the gene matches. The CDR3 is 16 residues long. The germline gives CDR1 MNHNS, CDR2 SASEGT. CDR3 DNA sequence: TGTGCCAGCAGTGAACCCGGACAGGGGGTGATTGATACGCAGTATTTT. Translated, it gives CASSEPGQGVIDTQYF.

The V call is TRBV7-8, the J call TRBJ2-1; 9 nucleotides line up with TRBD2. The V segment lost 1 base and the J segment 7 bases; nucleotides outside the gene matches: 8. Germline V gives CDR1 SGHVS, CDR2 FQNEAQ. There are 16 residues in the CDR3. CDR3 nucleotide sequence: TGTGCCAGCAGCTTAGTGCTGTTAGCGGGGGAGAATGAGCAGTTCTTC. This translates into CASSLVLLAGENEQFF.

In its sample, this clone was seen a few times. This chain uses TRBV12-3 or TRBV12-4 with TRBJ1-1; no reliable D call. The V end was cut by 2 bases, the J end by 3 bases, with 7 bases between. The CDR3 consists of 13 residues. CDR3 DNA sequence: TGTGCCAGCAGTTTAACAGCGGACACTGAAGCTTTCTTT. Translating it yields CASSLTADTEAFF.

V usage is TRBV11-3 and J usage is TRBJ2-7, with 9 bases aligning to TRBD1. The V segment lost 3 bases and the J segment 5 bases; nucleotides outside the gene matches: 5. The CDR3 contains 14 residues. The V gene's germline CDR1 is SGHNT and CDR2 YENEEA. CDR3 coding DNA: TGTGCCAGCAGCTTCCTCCGGGACAGGGACGAGCAGTACTTC. As protein: CASSFLRDRDEQYF. Using reference TRBV11-3 and TRBJ2-7 for the parts outside the CDR3, the full variable domain is EAGVVQSPRYKIIEKKQPVAFWCNPISGHNTLYWYLQNLGQGPELLIRYENEEAVDDSQLPKDRFSAERLKGVDSTLKIQPAELGDSAVYLCASSFLRDRDEQYFGPGTRLTVT.